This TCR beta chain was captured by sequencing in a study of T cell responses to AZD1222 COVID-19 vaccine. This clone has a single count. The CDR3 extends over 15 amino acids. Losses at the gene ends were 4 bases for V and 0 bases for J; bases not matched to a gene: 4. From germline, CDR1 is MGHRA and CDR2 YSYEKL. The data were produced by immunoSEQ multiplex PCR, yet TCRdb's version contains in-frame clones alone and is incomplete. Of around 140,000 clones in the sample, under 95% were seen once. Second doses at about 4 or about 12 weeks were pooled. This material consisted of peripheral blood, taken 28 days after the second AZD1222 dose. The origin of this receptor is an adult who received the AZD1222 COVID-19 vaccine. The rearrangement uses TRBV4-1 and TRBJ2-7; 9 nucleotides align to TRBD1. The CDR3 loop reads CASSPIQGASYEQYF. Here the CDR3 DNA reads TGCGCCAGCAGCCCAATACAGGGGGCCTCCTACGAGCAGTACTTC.